This T cell receptor beta chain was captured by sequencing in a study of a mutant IDH1 vaccine in newly diagnosed glioma. Study-level background: In weeks 1, 3, 5, 7, 11, 15, 19 and 23, patients were vaccinated. Either 4-6 weeks after radiotherapy alone or alongside temozolomide, vaccination was begun. Treated patients showed a male proportion of around 62%, a female proportion of around 40%, and a mean age of around 39 years.

CDR1 SGHNT and CDR2 YYREEE come from the germline V gene (reference sequence). The CDR3 has 15 residues. Assay: immunoSEQ multiplex PCR; the TCRdb copy retains only in-frame clones and omits some. The sample lists 70,000 to 100,000 clones, 90% to 95% occurring once. Study conclusions and caveats: Pseudoprogression appears to have had no connection to changes in top peripheral T cell clonotypes.

This clone was picked up one time. What it recognizes is unknown. Germline is not matched at one junction end, which may reflect a read error. Time point specified: week 5, during vaccination. Vaccine doses each comprised 300 ug of mutant IDH1 20-mer peptide, with topical imiquimod. The input for sequencing was PBMCs, taken from a glioma patient whose treatment included an IDH1 peptide vaccine. The chain has TRBV5-4 and TRBJ2-3; 7 bases line up with TRBD2. The TCR sequence derives from a woman in her 50s with glioma. For the CDR3, the DNA is TGTGCCAGCAGCTCTGGACTAGTTAGCAGAGATACGCAGTATTTT. This codes for CASSSGLVSRDTQYF.